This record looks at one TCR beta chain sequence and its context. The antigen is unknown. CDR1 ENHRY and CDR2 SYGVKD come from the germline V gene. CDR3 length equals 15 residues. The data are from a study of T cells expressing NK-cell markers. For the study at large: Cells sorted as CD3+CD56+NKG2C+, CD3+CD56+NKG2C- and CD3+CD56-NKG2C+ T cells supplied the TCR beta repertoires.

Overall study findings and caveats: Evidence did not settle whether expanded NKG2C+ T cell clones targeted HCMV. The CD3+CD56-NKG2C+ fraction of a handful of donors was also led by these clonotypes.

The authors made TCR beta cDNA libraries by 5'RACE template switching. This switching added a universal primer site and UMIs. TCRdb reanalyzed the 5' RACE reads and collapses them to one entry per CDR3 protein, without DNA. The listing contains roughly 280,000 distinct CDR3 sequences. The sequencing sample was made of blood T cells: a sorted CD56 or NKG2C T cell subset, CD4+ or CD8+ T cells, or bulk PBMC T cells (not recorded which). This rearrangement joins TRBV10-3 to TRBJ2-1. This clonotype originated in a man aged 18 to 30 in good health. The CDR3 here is CAISIKRDSYNEQFF.